This T cell receptor beta chain was profiled in a study of control samples from healthy donors and cancer patients. Sequencing was performed with immunoSEQ multiplex PCR; in TCRdb, only in-frame clones are kept and a portion is missing. The repertoire includes 78,000 or so clones, roughly 90% of them detected once, and over 3.5% sits in the top ten. Germline CDR1 SGHAT, CDR2 FQDESV (reference sequence). V lost 6 bases and J lost 4, with 12 bases in between. The CDR3 covers 14 residues. This chain joins TRBV11-1 and TRBJ1-4, with no clear D. Sequences were obtained from blood. This clonotype was sampled from a woman aged 50 to 60 in good health. CDR3: CASSLPPNNEKLFF. CDR3 DNA sequence: TGTGCCAGCAGTCTACCTCCGAATAATGAAAAACTGTTTTTT.